The present TCR beta chain was sequenced within a study of T cell responses to AZD1222 COVID-19 vaccine. Study findings and constraints: Repertoire sampling was restricted to post-peak T cell response timepoints.

This CDR3 comprises 16 residues. V trimming: 0 bases; J trimming: 7 bases; junction bases outside the gene matches: 10. CDR1 is MNHEY, CDR2 SVGAGI, per germline. Assay: immunoSEQ multiplex PCR; the TCRdb copy retains only in-frame clones and omits some. The sample holds approximately 80,000 clones; 65% to 85% are singletons and the top ten take roughly a fifth. As regards this clone: Its antigen is unidentified.

The rearrangement uses TRBV6-5 and TRBJ1-1; 8 nucleotides match TRBD1. The receptor's source is an adult in good health. Sample: peripheral blood, taken on day 0 of AZD1222 vaccination. CDR3 amino acids: CASSYSIRTGNGEAFF. The DNA of the CDR3 is TGTGCCAGCAGTTACTCGATCAGGACAGGGAATGGTGAAGCTTTCTTT.